The 25 T cell receptor beta chains below all came from one sample that was sequenced in a study of regulatory T cells in long-lasting Graves disease. CDR3 regions were amplified by Arm-PCR using iRepertoire HTBI primers to build TCR beta libraries. TCRdb reprocessed the multiplex PCR reads via MiXCR and lists one record per CDR3 protein. Of 350,000 to 450,000 distinct CDR3 sequences listed, roughly 17% are singletons. Described time point: newly diagnosed GD, antithyroid drugs for less than 3 months. TCR sequences were obtained from RNA taken from PBMCs. The same sample was also used in a study of T cells in Graves' hyperthyroidism and ophthalmopathy.

The source material was peripheral blood mononuclear cells (PBMCs), sampled at new diagnosis, from a patient treated with antithyroid drugs. Receptors originate from a man aged 40-55 years with Graves disease.

In this sample, this clonotype turned up a few times. This chain connects TRBV5-1 to TRBJ1-1, with TRBD1 matching 7 bases. The junction had 8 bases not matched to a gene; V was cut back by 4 bases and J by 5 bases. The CDR3 sequence is 14 residues long. Germline V gives CDR1 SGHRS, CDR2 YFSETQ. CDR3 DNA sequence: TGCGCCAGCAGCGCCGGGACAGAAGGGACTGAAGCTTTCTTT. Amino acid sequence: CASSAGTEGTEAFF.

In its sample, this clonotype was seen many times. V and J are TRBV7-8 and TRBJ2-3; 14 bases map to TRBD2. CDR1 and CDR2 from the germline V gene are SGHVS and FQNEAQ. This CDR3 comprises 16 residues. Trimming cost V 2 bases and J 7 bases; bases outside gene matches: 5. This CDR3 reads CASSLMGLAGENTQYF. The CDR3 nucleotides read TGTGCCAGCAGCTTAATGGGACTAGCGGGGGAGAATACGCAGTATTTT. Drawing the rest from reference TRBV7-8 and TRBJ2-3, the complete variable domain is GAGVSQSPRYKVAKRGQDVALRCDPISGHVSLFWYQQALGQGPEFLTYFQNEAQLDKSGLPSDRFFAERPEGSVSTLKIQRTQQEDSAVYLCASSLMGLAGENTQYFGPGTRLTVL.

This clonotype was recorded a few times. The chain recombines TRBV12-3 or TRBV12-4 with TRBJ2-7, with D maybe TRBD1 (5 bases). The CDR3 contains 20 residues. V lost 0 bases, J lost 0 bases, and 24 bases lay in between. Here the CDR3 DNA reads TGTGCCAGCAGTTTAGCTCCGCTGGCAGGGAATGCCCGGAGCTCCTACGAGCAGTACTTC. This gives the protein CASSLAPLAGNARSSYEQYF.

This chain uses TRBV12-3 or TRBV12-4 with TRBJ1-2, with D tentatively TRBD1 (6 bases). CDR3 length: 14 residues. Deletions cut 6 bases from V and 0 bases from J, with 11 bases between. This CDR3 reads CASRRTVSNYGYTF. The CDR3 coding sequence is TGTGCCAGCAGACGGACAGTTTCTAACTATGGCTACACCTTC.

At least ten counts were recorded for this clonotype. This chain's CDR3 is CASSRGTGRFEQYF. CDR3 DNA: TGTGCCAGCAGCCGCGGGACGGGACGGTTCGAGCAGTACTTC. The gene calls are TRBV27 and TRBJ2-7, with D tentatively TRBD2 (6 bases). Trimming left V 6 bases short and J 6 bases short, with 18 bases between. This CDR3 is 14 amino acids long. The germline V gene encodes CDR1 MNHEY and CDR2 SMNVEV (reference sequence).

A few counts support this clonotype. This chain links TRBV5-5 with TRBJ1-2; 9 nucleotides line up with TRBD1. CDR3 size: 14 residues. Germline CDR1 is SGHKS and CDR2 is YYEKEE (reference sequence). The V gene end was trimmed by 2 bases and the J gene end by 6 bases; junction bases not matched to a gene: 5. The CDR3 protein is CASSFPDRGNGYTF. The CDR3 bases are TGTGCCAGCAGCTTTCCGGACAGGGGAAATGGCTACACCTTC.

The chain uses TRBV11-1 and TRBJ2-7; maybe TRBD2 (6 bases). Deletions cut 7 bases from V and 5 bases from J, with 21 bases between. Germline values: CDR1 SGHAT, CDR2 FQDESV (reference sequence). The CDR3 spans 15 residues. CDR3: CASNQGGAGYHEQYF. CDR3 DNA: TGTGCCAGCAACCAGGGCGGGGCGGGTTACCACGAGCAGTACTTC. Combining the CDR3 with reference TRBV11-1 and TRBJ2-7 gives the whole variable domain EAEVAQSPRYKITEKSQAVAFWCDPISGHATLYWYRQILGQGPELLVQFQDESVVDDSQLPKDRFSAERLKGVDSTLKIQPAELGDSAMYLCASNQGGAGYHEQYFGPGTRLTVT.

This clonotype appeared a few times. V and J are TRBV29-1 and TRBJ2-5; unclear D gene. V lost 5 bases and J lost 5, with 12 bases in between. The CDR3 totals 12 residues. Germline V gene data show CDR1 as SQVTM and CDR2 as ANQGSEA. The CDR3, as DNA: TGCAGCGTTCGTCAGAGTATCGAGACCCAGTACTTC. It encodes CSVRQSIETQYF.

The V call is TRBV27, the J call TRBJ2-7, with D perhaps TRBD1 (6 bases). The CDR3 covers 13 residues. The V end lost 5 bases, the J end lost 2 bases, and 10 bases lay between the germline ends. Germline V gene lookup returns CDR1 MNHEY and CDR2 SMNVEV (reference sequence). The CDR3: CASSTGFTYEQYF. Written as DNA, the CDR3 is TGTGCCAGCAGTACAGGGTTTACCTACGAGCAGTACTTC.

The gene calls are TRBV28 and TRBJ1-2; no reliable D call. The CDR3 is 15 amino acids. The germline V gene encodes CDR1 MDHEN and CDR2 SYDVKM. The V gene lost 5 bases and the J gene lost 3 bases, with 16 bases spanning the gap. CDR3 coding DNA: TGTGCCAGCAGTCCCCTCCAGTTACTGCACTATGGCTACACCTTC. Translating gives CASSPLQLLHYGYTF.

This clonotype appeared many times. This chain connects TRBV7-2 to TRBJ1-5; D is unresolved. Germline V gene data show CDR1 as SGHTA and CDR2 as FQGNSA. There are 14 residues in the CDR3. V was shortened by 4 bases and J by 4 bases, with 11 bases between the two germline ends. The CDR3 nucleotides read TGTGCCAGCAGCTCGCGGTACACAAATCAGCCCCAGCATTTT. Translated: CASSSRYTNQPQHF.

This clonotype was seen a few times. This chain uses TRBV5-5 with TRBJ2-2; D is unclear. The V and J ends lost 2 bases and 8 bases respectively, with 13 bases between them. Per germline, CDR1 SGHKS and CDR2 YYEKEE (reference sequence). The CDR3 loop spans 14 amino acids. Written as DNA, the CDR3 is TGTGCCAGCAGCTTTCGGCTGCTCAATGGGGAGCTGTTTTTT. Translated: CASSFRLLNGELFF.

This clonotype appeared many times. The conserved phenylalanine or tryptophan normally closing the CDR3 is absent here, so this likely arose from a read error. It is unclear where the CDR3 begins or ends on the DNA, so no DNA is shown, and the CDR3 is as TCRdb lists it. The chain employs TRBV2 and TRBJ1-1; the table gives TRBD1 as D, unverified against the DNA. The CDR3 contains 12 residues when both ends are counted. Germline CDR1 is SNHLY and CDR2 is FYNNEI. CDR3 sequence: CASSEAGAYQPS.

This clonotype showed up many times. This rearrangement joins TRBV5-1 to TRBJ2-7, with TRBD1 as a possible D gene (5 bases). The CDR3 loop spans 15 amino acids. V gave up 7 bases and J gave up 0 bases, with 17 bases separating them. Germline CDR1 is SGHRS and CDR2 is YFSETQ. CDR3 bases: TGCGCCAGCGCCCTTTCAGGGAAGAGCTCCTACGAGCAGTACTTC. As protein: CASALSGKSSYEQYF.

This clonotype was seen many times. The rearrangement uses TRBV28 and TRBJ2-1; 11 nucleotides agree with TRBD2. The V gene's germline CDR1 is MDHEN and CDR2 SYDVKM. This CDR3 has 15 residues. Losses at the gene ends were 3 bases for V and 7 bases for J; bases not matched to a gene: 5. The CDR3 bases are TGTGCCAGCAGTTTGTATAGCGGGGGGGGAAATGAGCAGTTCTTC. Its protein is CASSLYSGGGNEQFF.

This clonotype came up many times. This chain connects TRBV10-3 to TRBJ2-1; 15 nucleotides agree with TRBD2. This CDR3 has 18 residues. V trimming: 5 bases; J trimming: 9 bases; junction bases outside the gene matches: 14. Germline values: CDR1 ENHRY, CDR2 SYGVKD. The CDR3 reads CAISNPSGLAGGSSEQFF. The CDR3 nucleotides read TGTGCCATCAGTAATCCATCGGGACTAGCGGGGGGTTCGAGTGAGCAGTTCTTC.

In nucleotides, the CDR3 is TGCAGCGTTGGGGGCGCCGGCAATCAGCCCCAGCATTTT. It codes for CSVGGAGNQPQHF. This chain uses TRBV29-1 with TRBJ1-5; TRBD1 might be the D (5 bases). The V end was cut by 4 bases, the J end by 2 bases, with 9 bases between. The CDR3 is 13 amino acids. Germline loops: CDR1 SQVTM, CDR2 ANQGSEA.

This clonotype turned up a few times. The chain couples TRBV3-1 to TRBJ2-3; D is tentatively TRBD1 or TRBD2 (6 bases each). The germline gives CDR1 LGHDT, CDR2 YNNKEL (reference sequence). V lost 3 bases to trimming and J lost 2 bases, with 12 bases between them. The CDR3 extends over 15 amino acids. DNA of the CDR3: TGTGCCAGCAGCCAGATCGGGGGCTCCACAGATACGCAGTATTTT. Translating gives CASSQIGGSTDTQYF.

This clonotype was observed many times. This chain joins TRBV7-3 and TRBJ2-2; a weak D match, TRBD2 (6 bases). Germline CDR1 and CDR2: SGHTA and FQGTGA. The CDR3 is made up of 15 amino acids. V shed 5 bases and J shed 7 bases, with 17 bases lying between them. Here the CDR3 reads CASSPYRPGVGELFF. For the CDR3, the DNA is TGTGCCAGCAGCCCGTACCGTCCGGGAGTCGGGGAGCTGTTTTTT. Combining the CDR3 with reference TRBV7-3 and TRBJ2-2 gives the whole variable domain GAGVSQTPSNKVTEKGKYVELRCDPISGHTALYWYRQSLGQGPEFLIYFQGTGAADDSGLPNDRFFAVRPEGSVSTLKIQRTERGDSAVYLCASSPYRPGVGELFFGEGSRLTVL.

The J gene is TRBJ2-1, the V gene TRBV9, with D tentatively TRBD2 (5 bases). V was clipped by 0 bases and J by 7 bases, with 14 bases between them. This CDR3 comprises 15 residues. Germline lookup yields CDR1 SGDLS and CDR2 YYNGEE. The CDR3 loop is CASSVEGLALNEQFF. The DNA of the CDR3 is TGTGCCAGCAGCGTAGAAGGTCTAGCTTTGAATGAGCAGTTCTTC.

This clonotype occurred many times. The chain links TRBV11-3 to TRBJ1-1; no definite D call. Deletions cut 8 bases from V and 7 bases from J, with 20 bases between. In germline, CDR1 is SGHNT, CDR2 YENEEA. The CDR3 totals 14 residues. CDR3 sequence (DNA): TGTGCCAGCTGCGTAGACCCCCTTGAGGGTGAAGCTTTCTTT. It yields the protein CASCVDPLEGEAFF.

At least ten counts were recorded for this clonotype. The rearrangement joins TRBV5-1 to TRBJ1-2; a weak D match, TRBD1 (5 bases). Trimming left V 4 bases short and J 2 bases short, with 21 bases between. The CDR3 totals 17 residues. Germline values: CDR1 SGHRS, CDR2 YFSETQ. The CDR3 bases are TGCGCCAGCAGCCCGTTTACGTCGGGGCCTGGGAACTATGGCTACACCTTC. As protein: CASSPFTSGPGNYGYTF.

This clonotype was counted at least ten times. The chain uses TRBV20-1 and TRBJ2-7, with D hard to call. The ends were cut back, 1 base at V and 3 bases at J, with 7 bases in the middle. The CDR3 extends over 12 amino acids. CDR1 is DFQATT, CDR2 SNEGSKA, per germline (reference sequence). CDR3 bases: TGCAGTGCTAGAGGTTTCGACTACGAGCAGTACTTC. It translates to CSARGFDYEQYF.

This clonotype was counted at least ten times. V and J are TRBV12-3 or TRBV12-4 and TRBJ1-1; maybe TRBD1 (5 bases). Trimming cost V 6 bases and J 1 base, with 9 bases left between them. This CDR3 region has 13 residues. The CDR3 bases are TGTGCCAGCAGGACAACAGGGAACACTGAAGCTTTCTTT. Protein product: CASRTTGNTEAFF.

This clonotype was recorded a few times. A far larger clone is a single base away, which makes a read error likely. The V call is TRBV28, the J call TRBJ2-1; TRBD1 might be the D (6 bases). The length of the CDR3 is 14 residues. Trimming shortened V by 2 bases and J by 10 bases, and 15 bases separated the two germline ends. Germline loops: CDR1 MDHEN, CDR2 SYDVKM. The CDR3 protein is CASSLGQITYEQFF. DNA for the CDR3: TGTGCCAGCAGTTTAGGACAGATCACCTACGAGCAGTTCTTC.